This TCR beta chain is from a study of T cells in Graves' hyperthyroidism and ophthalmopathy. Researchers amplified the TCR beta CDR3 regions from RNA transcripts. Using the HTBI primer set, a first-round RT-PCR was run on the TCR CDR3. Each CDR3 protein is one row after TCRdb ran MiXCR on the multiplex PCR reads. The sample holds 330,000 or so distinct CDR3 sequences; less than 20% are singletons and the top ten take about 14%. This clonotype was counted a single time. Per germline, CDR1 DFQATT and CDR2 SNEGSKA (reference sequence). V was clipped by 5 bases and J by 4 bases; unmatched bases: 11. CDR3 length: 15 amino acids.

The chain is built from TRBV20-1 and TRBJ2-7; 10 positions agree with TRBD1. The TCR was taken from a middle-aged woman with Graves' ophthalmopathy. The sample was blood. The chain's CDR3 is CSAPRGGTGVYEQYF. CDR3 coding DNA: TGCAGTGCTCCCCGAGGGGGGACAGGGGTATACGAGCAGTACTTC.